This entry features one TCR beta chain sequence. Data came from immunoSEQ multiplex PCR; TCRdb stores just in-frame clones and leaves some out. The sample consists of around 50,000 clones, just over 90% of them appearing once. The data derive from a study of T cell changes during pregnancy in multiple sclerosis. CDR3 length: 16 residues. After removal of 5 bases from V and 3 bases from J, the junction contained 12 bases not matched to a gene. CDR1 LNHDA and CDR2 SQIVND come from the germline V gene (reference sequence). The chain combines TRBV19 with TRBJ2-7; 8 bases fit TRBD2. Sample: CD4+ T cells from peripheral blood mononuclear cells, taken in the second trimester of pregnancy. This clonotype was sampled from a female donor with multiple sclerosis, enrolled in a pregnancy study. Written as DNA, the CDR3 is TGTGCCAGTAGTCCTCGGGGGCTAGCGGGCTTCTACGAGCAGTACTTC. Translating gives CASSPRGLAGFYEQYF.